This T cell receptor beta chain was documented in a study of response to subunit inactivated influenza vaccine. Study-wide points: The authors proposed limited new T cell recruitment per seasonal influenza vaccination.

A word on this clonotype: Its target is not known.

The CDR3 sequence is 15 residues long. Germline V gives CDR1 DFQATT, CDR2 SNEGSKA (reference sequence). J lost 5 bases, V lost 0 bases, and 8 bases had no gene match. TCRdb reprocessed the RT-PCR reads via MiXCR and lists one record per CDR3 protein. The sample has about 800,000 distinct CDR3 sequences, 21% seen once. This TCR derives from a man aged 45-60 years who received an inactivated influenza vaccine. The chain is built from TRBV20-1 and TRBJ2-5; 8 bases map to TRBD1. The source material was PBMCs from blood, sampled 5 to 6 days after vaccination. CDR3 in DNA: TGCAGTGCTAGAGATGGGGGCAGGGGGCTGGAGACCCAGTACTTC. Encoded protein: CSARDGGRGLETQYF.